These 22 T cell receptor beta chains originate from one sample sequenced in a study of cytomegalovirus exposure and HLA in healthy donors. Assay: immunoSEQ multiplex PCR; the TCRdb copy retains only in-frame clones and omits some. Here the sample spans tens of thousands of clones, approximately 96% being singletons. The sequencing input was PBMCs. The receptor source for this set is a woman between 18 and 29 years old in good health and CMV-seronegative.

This chain links TRBV14 with TRBJ1-3; no clear D gene. This CDR3 has 19 amino acids. V gave up 3 bases and J gave up 0 bases, with 21 bases separating them. Germline V gene data show CDR1 as SGHDN and CDR2 as FVKESK. The CDR3 DNA is TGTGCCAGCAGCCAGGAGGACTGGGCGGCTACCGACTCTGGAAACACCATATATTTT. It is translated as CASSQEDWAATDSGNTIYF.

The rearrangement uses TRBV7-8 and TRBJ1-1; D possibly corresponds to TRBD1 (5 bases). The V end lost 3 bases, the J end lost 0 bases, and 11 bases lay between the germline ends. This CDR3 region has 15 residues. Germline CDR1 is SGHVS and CDR2 is FQNEAQ. CDR3 sequence (DNA): TGTGCCAGCAGCTTGGACACCTCCCTGAACACTGAAGCTTTCTTT. Protein product: CASSLDTSLNTEAFF.

The J gene is TRBJ2-1, the V gene TRBV7-9, with 9 bases that match TRBD2. J lost 9 bases, V lost 8 bases, and 8 bases had no gene match. The germline V gene encodes CDR1 SEHNR and CDR2 FQNEAQ (reference sequence). This CDR3 is built from 13 residues. CDR3 residues: CASGLLREGEQFF. The CDR3 DNA follows: TGTGCCAGCGGGCTTTTGCGGGAGGGTGAGCAGTTCTTC.

The CDR3 loop reads CASSSGQVIGETQYF. In nucleotides, the CDR3 is TGTGCCAGCAGTTCAGGACAGGTTATCGGAGAGACCCAGTACTTC. The chain carries TRBV28 and TRBJ2-5; TRBD1 agrees at 7 bases. Germline values: CDR1 MDHEN, CDR2 SYDVKM. Losses at the gene ends were 4 bases for V and 4 bases for J; bases not matched to a gene: 9. CDR3 length: 15 residues.

The V and J genes are TRBV19 and TRBJ2-1; TRBD2 aligns across 15 bases. The germline V gene has CDR1 LNHDA and CDR2 SQIVND (reference sequence). There are 16 residues in the CDR3. Trimming removed 1 base from V and 6 bases from J; junction bases left unmatched: 1. The CDR3 region is CASSIAGLAGGNEQFF. The CDR3 DNA is TGTGCCAGTAGTATAGCGGGACTAGCGGGAGGCAATGAGCAGTTCTTC.

This clone showed up just a few times. V is TRBV30 and J is TRBJ1-4; 9 bases are shared with TRBD1. Germline-derived CDR1 and CDR2 are GTSNPN and SVGIG (reference sequence). V lost 3 bases to trimming and J lost 4 bases; unmatched junction nucleotides: 6. This CDR3 comprises 15 residues. As DNA, the CDR3 is TGTGCCTGGAGGGGACAGGGTACGGTTAATGAAAAACTGTTTTTT. Protein product: CAWRGQGTVNEKLFF.

The J gene is TRBJ1-2, the V gene TRBV19, with D possibly matching TRBD1 (5 bases). Germline V gene sequence: CDR1 LNHDA, CDR2 SQIVND (reference sequence). This CDR3 spans 13 amino acids. The ends were cut back, 8 bases at V and 5 bases at J, with 15 bases in the middle. The CDR3 reads CASGAGLIYGYTF. CDR3 coding DNA: TGTGCCAGTGGTGCGGGGCTCATTTATGGCTACACCTTC.

The rearrangement uses TRBV18 and TRBJ2-3; TRBD2 is a possible D gene (5 bases). This CDR3 contains 16 residues. V shed 2 bases and J shed 0 bases, with 12 bases lying between them. Germline V gene lookup returns CDR1 KGHSH and CDR2 LQKENI. CDR3 nucleotide sequence: TGTGCCAGCTCACCAATCGCGGGTAGCAGCACAGATACGCAGTATTTT. It specifies CASSPIAGSSTDTQYF.

V usage is TRBV25-1 and J usage is TRBJ1-1; 7 positions match TRBD1. In germline, CDR1 is MGHDK, CDR2 SYGVNS. With 5 bases clipped from V and 6 bases from J, the junction kept 3 bases outside the gene matches. The CDR3 is 12 amino acids. The CDR3 spells CASSNRGAEAFF. CDR3 in DNA: TGTGCCAGCAGTAACAGGGGCGCTGAAGCTTTCTTT. The variable domain in full, completed from reference TRBV25-1 and TRBJ1-1, reads EADIYQTPRYLVIGTGKKITLECSQTMGHDKMYWYQQDPGMELHLIHYSYGVNSTEKGDLSSESTVSRIRTEHFPLTLESARPSHTSQYLCASSNRGAEAFFGQGTRLTVV.

The gene calls are TRBV27 and TRBJ2-2; D not certain. The V gene's germline CDR1 is MNHEY and CDR2 SMNVEV (reference sequence). Trimming shortened V by 10 bases and J by 0 bases, and 15 bases separated the two germline ends. CDR3 length equals 15 residues. CDR3 DNA: TGTGCCAACCACTTTGCGCACGCGAACACCGGGGAGCTGTTTTTT. It translates to CANHFAHANTGELFF.

V is TRBV5-1 and J is TRBJ2-7; 9 nucleotides line up with TRBD1. The CDR3 runs to 16 residues. The germline gives CDR1 SGHRS, CDR2 YFSETQ. After removal of 4 bases from V and 6 bases from J, the junction contained 14 bases not matched to a gene. As DNA, the CDR3 is TGCGCCAGCAGCGTCAATACCGGGACAGGGTCGCGCGAGCAGTACTTC. This encodes CASSVNTGTGSREQYF.

In nucleotides, the CDR3 is TGTGCCAGCAGCTTCTCTCTACAACTAGCGGGAGGGCCTGGCACCGGGGAGCTGTTTTTT. It specifies CASSFSLQLAGGPGTGELFF. This rearrangement joins TRBV7-7 to TRBJ2-2; 13 nucleotides match TRBD2. CDR3 length: 20 residues. With 3 bases clipped from V and 4 bases from J, the junction kept 14 bases outside the gene matches. Germline loops: CDR1 SSHAT, CDR2 FNYEAQ (reference sequence).

This clone appeared a few times. The chain uses TRBV19 and TRBJ2-1, with 13 bases lining up with TRBD2. Germline CDR1 and CDR2: LNHDA and SQIVND (reference sequence). V lost 7 bases, J lost 10 bases, and 13 bases stayed unmatched. This CDR3 region has 16 residues. In DNA, the CDR3 is TGTGCCAGTACCCCGGAGGGACTAGCGGGATCGGGCGAGCAGTTCTTC. This gives the protein CASTPEGLAGSGEQFF.

The CDR3 DNA reads TGCGCCAGCAGCTTTGGTGGGACTTTCCCTGAAGCTTTCTTT. The encoded protein is CASSFGGTFPEAFF. The chain is built from TRBV5-1 and TRBJ1-1; a weak D match, TRBD1 (5 bases). There are 14 residues in the CDR3. Germline CDR1 is SGHRS and CDR2 is YFSETQ. The germline V and J ends were trimmed by 2 bases and 6 bases, with 14 bases remaining between them.

This CDR3 is CASSTTGGGDYGYTF. The CDR3 DNA reads as TGCGCCAGCAGCACCACAGGGGGAGGTGACTATGGCTACACCTTC. This sequence joins TRBV5-1 and TRBJ1-2; 8 bases are shared with TRBD1. The CDR3 consists of 15 residues. Germline V gene data show CDR1 as SGHRS and CDR2 as YFSETQ. J gave up 3 bases and V 4 bases, and 8 bases lay outside the gene matches.

As for this clone: The sample contains more than one DNA sequence encoding this CDR3. The V and J genes are TRBV4-1 and TRBJ2-7; D may be TRBD1 (5 bases). The CDR3 has 13 residues. Looked up from germline, CDR1 is MGHRA and CDR2 is YSYEKL. Trimming stripped 2 bases from V and 3 bases from J, with 8 bases between. The CDR3 loop is CASSQQGGYEQYF. CDR3 nucleotide sequence: TGCGCCAGCAGCCAACAGGGCGGCTACGAGCAGTACTTC.

The gene calls are TRBV25-1 and TRBJ2-3, with 9 bases lining up with TRBD2. Per the germline V gene, CDR1 is MGHDK and CDR2 is SYGVNS. The CDR3 sequence is 16 residues long. J gave up 4 bases and V 1 base, and 6 bases lay outside the gene matches. The CDR3 sequence: CASSEWIAGEADTQYF. DNA of the CDR3: TGTGCCAGCAGTGAATGGATAGCGGGAGAGGCAGATACGCAGTATTTT.

The chain couples TRBV18 to TRBJ1-5; D gene ambiguous. The CDR3 has 17 amino acids. The germline V and J ends were trimmed by 2 bases and 0 bases, with 14 bases remaining between them. The germline CDR1 and CDR2 sequences are KGHSH and LQKENI. CDR3 nucleotide sequence: TGTGCCAGCTCACCATACCCCCCCCTAAATAGCAATCAGCCCCAGCATTTT. Its translation: CASSPYPPLNSNQPQHF. The complete variable domain, with remaining parts taken from reference TRBV18 and TRBJ1-5, reads NAGVMQNPRHLVRRRGQEARLRCSPMKGHSHVYWYRQLPEEGLKFMVYLQKENIIDESGMPKERFSAEFPKEGPSILRIQQVVRGDSAAYFCASSPYPPLNSNQPQHFGDGTRLSIL.

The chain employs TRBV30 and TRBJ1-5; no reliable D call. Germline CDR1 and CDR2: GTSNPN and SVGIG (reference sequence). This CDR3 comprises 15 residues. Trimming pared 1 base from V and 5 bases from J, leaving 15 bases between. The chain's CDR3 is CAWSEGAAGHQPQHF. The CDR3 DNA is TGTGCCTGGAGTGAGGGAGCAGCGGGCCATCAGCCCCAGCATTTT.

The gene calls are TRBV27 and TRBJ2-1, with 12 bases matching TRBD2. From germline, CDR1 is MNHEY and CDR2 SMNVEV (reference sequence). The CDR3 covers 19 residues. V trimming: 5 bases; J trimming: 0 bases; junction bases outside the gene matches: 11. CDR3 in amino acids: CASSPTTSGSKFSYNEQFF. CDR3 in DNA: TGTGCCAGCAGTCCAACGACTAGCGGGAGTAAATTCTCCTACAATGAGCAGTTCTTC.

The rearrangement joins TRBV6-5 to TRBJ1-1; 10 positions match TRBD1. V lost 4 bases, J lost 6 bases, and 5 bases stayed unmatched. Per the germline V gene, CDR1 is MNHEY and CDR2 is SVGAGI. This CDR3 region has 14 residues. The CDR3 region has the DNA TGTGCCAGCAGTTCCATGACAGGGGGCCCTGAAGCTTTCTTT. As protein: CASSSMTGGPEAFF.

The rearrangement links TRBV5-6 to TRBJ1-4; no clear D. Germline V gene lookup returns CDR1 SGHDT and CDR2 YYEEEE. This CDR3 is built from 15 residues. V gave up 4 bases and J gave up 4 bases, with 14 bases separating them. CDR3 in amino acids: CASSRDGRDNEKLFF. CDR3 bases: TGTGCCAGCAGCCGAGACGGGCGGGATAATGAAAAACTGTTTTTT.